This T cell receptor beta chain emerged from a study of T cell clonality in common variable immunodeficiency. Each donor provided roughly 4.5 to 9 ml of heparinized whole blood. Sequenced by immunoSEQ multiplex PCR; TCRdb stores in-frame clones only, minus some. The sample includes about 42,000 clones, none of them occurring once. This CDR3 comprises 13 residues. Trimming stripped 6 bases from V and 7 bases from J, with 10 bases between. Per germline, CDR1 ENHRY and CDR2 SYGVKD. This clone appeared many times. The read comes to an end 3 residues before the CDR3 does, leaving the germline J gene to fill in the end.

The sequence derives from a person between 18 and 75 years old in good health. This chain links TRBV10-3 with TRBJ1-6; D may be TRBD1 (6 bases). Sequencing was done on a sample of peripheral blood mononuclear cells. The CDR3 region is CAISTGMNSPLHF. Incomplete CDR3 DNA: TGTGCCATCAGCACAGGGATGAATTCACCC.